The rows below give T cell receptor beta chains drawn from one sample of a study of blood T cell repertoires in COVID-19. The protocol was immunoSEQ multiplex PCR, while the TCRdb copy is restricted to in-frame clones and leaves out a portion. In the table there are about 300,000 clones, around 86% of which are singletons. The sequencing input was PBMCs or T cells enriched from blood (not recorded which). The origin of the receptors is a man aged 60 to 69 who had recovered from COVID-19. CDR3s include the opening cysteine and the closing phenylalanine or tryptophan.

v_call	j_call	cdr3_aa
TRBV3-1/TRBV3-2	TRBJ2-3	CASSHPDRVSTDTQYF
TRBV6-2/TRBV6-3	TRBJ2-7	CASSYDRAPYEQYF
TRBV5-1	TRBJ2-1	CASSFTSGSVNEQFF
TRBV18	TRBJ1-6	CASSREGNSPLHF
TRBV11-2	TRBJ2-2	CASSFGTGVGELFF
TRBV6-5	TRBJ1-1	CASSYTGGGEAFF
TRBV15	TRBJ2-1	CATSNRESPYNEQFF
TRBV4-2	TRBJ2-5	CASSQELGRRPQYF
TRBV2	TRBJ1-6	CASEGRESSYNSPLHF
TRBV29-1	TRBJ2-1	CSVFRIGSSYNEQFF
TRBV29-1	TRBJ2-1	CSVGPPGEGHSEQFF
TRBV5-1	TRBJ2-7	CASSSRQGASYEQYF
TRBV25-1	TRBJ1-3	CASSDTGLIGNTIYF
TRBV27	TRBJ2-7	CASSFRPGGSYEQYF
TRBV18	TRBJ2-7	CASSPPVGGQQYF
TRBV28	TRBJ2-1	CASSFDRVGEQFF
TRBV19	TRBJ2-3	CASSIGVDTQYF
TRBV10-3	TRBJ1-2	CAISTGSGYTF
TRBV28	TRBJ1-5	CASSSLNNQPQHF
TRBV18	TRBJ2-7	CASSFSSQGRTSGTLYEQYF
TRBV9	TRBJ1-2	CASSVSGDGYTF
TRBV28	TRBJ1-1	CASSTLLSTGVKPGEAFF
TRBV5-6	TRBJ2-2	CASSPGLRNTGELFF
TRBV7-2	TRBJ2-1	CASSLVLPTVYNEQFF
TRBV6-2/TRBV6-3	TRBJ1-4	CASSYSSGATNEKLFF
TRBV9	TRBJ2-7	CASSVGEAVPYEQYF
TRBV3-1/TRBV3-2	TRBJ1-1	CASSQASGGDTEAFF
TRBV2	TRBJ1-4	CASSERLAGKKTNEKLFF
TRBV20-1	TRBJ2-3	CSARQSDTQYF
TRBV18	TRBJ2-6	CASSPSSGAGANVLTF
TRBV7-9	TRBJ2-1	CASIGTGTSAYNEQFF
TRBV4-1	TRBJ1-5	CASSHGQSSNQPQHF
TRBV30	TRBJ1-5	CAWGQGGFQPQHF
TRBV7-2	TRBJ2-7	CASLLMGGLVEQYF
TRBV7-3	TRBJ1-1	CASSKDRVDTEAFF
TRBV28	TRBJ2-7	CASYSRNGRGYEQYF
TRBV5-1	TRBJ1-4	CASTDGTLGEKLFF
TRBV3-1/TRBV3-2	TRBJ2-7	CASSRADGEQYF
TRBV29-1	TRBJ2-1	CSVWGQGGYNEQFF
TRBV7-9	TRBJ1-1	CASSVLGQLNTEAFF
TRBV9	TRBJ2-1	CASSVVGDRRMNEQFF
TRBV5-1	TRBJ1-6	CASRHQGASSPLHF
TRBV19	TRBJ1-1	CASSIPMNTEAFF
TRBV24-1	TRBJ2-7	CATSARDRAYYEQYF